Listed below are T cell receptor beta chains from one sample, sequenced in a study of identical twins. Via MiXCR, TCRdb re-called the 5' RACE reads, giving one row per CDR3 protein. The sample carries 430,000 or so distinct CDR3 sequences, roughly 24% recorded once. The sample was also linked to a second study, of T cells expressing NK-cell markers.

Specimen: CD4+ T cells sorted from blood. These TCRs come from a woman between 18 and 29 years old in good health. Both conserved end residues are part of each CDR3. The D gene is left open where the match is weak. Clone size is not always given. Where it is, it says once, few, many or a class for expanded clones.

j_call,v_call,clone_size,d_call,cdr3_aa,cdr3_nt
TRBJ1-1,TRBV28,NA,NA,CASSFASRNTEAFF,TGTGCCAGCAGTTTCGCCAGCCGGAACACTGAAGCTTTCTTT
TRBJ2-3,TRBV12-3/TRBV12-4,NA,TRBD2,CASRRLLGTSGGDTQYF,TGTGCCAGCAGACGACTCCTCGGGACTAGCGGTGGAGATACGCAGTATTTT
TRBJ1-6,TRBV4-1,NA,NA,CASSQEGGSSPLHF,TGCGCCAGCAGCCAAGAAGGGGGGAGTTCACCCCTCCACTTT
TRBJ1-3,TRBV7-2,few,NA,CASSSRTVKGNTIYF,TGTGCCAGCAGCTCCCGGACAGTCAAGGGAAACACCATATATTTT
TRBJ2-1,TRBV4-2,NA,TRBD2,CASSQGLSGGVDEQFF,TGTGCCAGCAGCCAGGGCCTGAGCGGGGGGGTGGATGAGCAGTTCTTC
TRBJ2-5,TRBV4-1,few,NA,CASSQWAERTQYF,TGCGCCAGCAGCCAATGGGCAGAGAGGACCCAGTACTTC
TRBJ2-3,TRBV12-5,NA,TRBD1,CASGRGQTSTDTQYF,TGTGCTAGTGGTCGGGGACAGACTAGCACAGATACGCAGTATTTT
TRBJ2-1,TRBV12-3/TRBV12-4,NA,NA,CASSLRQYNEQFF,TGTGCCAGCAGTTTGAGACAGTACAATGAGCAGTTCTTC
TRBJ2-5,TRBV20-1,NA,NA,CSARRPGETQTQYF,TGCAGTGCTAGACGCCCAGGGGAAACCCAAACCCAGTACTTC
TRBJ2-2,TRBV29-1,few,TRBD1,CSVADRDTGELFF,TGCAGCGTTGCTGACAGGGATACCGGGGAGCTGTTTTTT
TRBJ2-7,TRBV5-1,NA,NA,CASSYSHLASGEQYF,TGCGCCAGCAGCTACAGCCACCTAGCGTCTGGCGAGCAGTACTTC
TRBJ2-5,TRBV7-9,few,NA,CASSLGTAMGTQYF,TGTGCCAGCAGCTTAGGGACGGCTATGGGGACCCAGTACTTC
TRBJ2-1,TRBV19,NA,TRBD1,CATNRDRWFF,TGTGCCACCAACCGGGACAGGTGGTTCTTC
TRBJ1-2,TRBV12-3/TRBV12-4,NA,TRBD1,CASSLDRGAYGYTF,TGTGCCAGCAGTTTGGACAGGGGTGCCTATGGCTACACCTTC
TRBJ1-2,TRBV7-9,NA,NA,CASSLEAFLGYTF,TGTGCCAGCAGCTTGGAAGCCTTTCTGGGCTACACCTTC
TRBJ2-7,TRBV30,few,TRBD2,CARGTSHEQYF,TGTGCCCGGGGGACTAGCCACGAGCAGTACTTC
TRBJ2-7,TRBV9,few,TRBD2,CASSVGSGPGLESREQYF,TGTGCCAGCAGCGTAGGATCTGGACCGGGACTAGAGAGTCGCGAGCAGTACTTC
TRBJ1-1,TRBV5-6,NA,NA,CASSLDLDGSLNTEAFF,TGTGCCAGCAGCTTGGACCTCGACGGCAGTCTAAACACTGAAGCTTTCTTT
TRBJ2-3,TRBV4-2,many,TRBD2,CASSQVGGADTQYF,TGTGCCAGCAGCCAAGTGGGGGGGGCAGATACGCAGTATTTT
TRBJ1-1,TRBV20-1,NA,NA,CSAIQNTEAFF,TGCAGTGCTATTCAGAACACTGAAGCTTTCTTT
TRBJ2-5,TRBV7-7,NA,TRBD2,CASSLAGLEETQYF,TGTGCTAGCAGCTTAGCCGGACTAGAAGAGACCCAGTACTTC
TRBJ2-7,TRBV25-1,NA,NA,CASSEPLTGRHEQYF,TGTGCCAGCAGTGAACCCCTGACGGGGCGCCACGAGCAGTACTTC
TRBJ2-3,TRBV7-2,NA,NA,CASSFTSPRNTDTQYF,TGTGCCAGCAGCTTTACTAGTCCTCGGAACACAGATACGCAGTATTTT
TRBJ2-2,TRBV15,NA,NA,CATSRVLVNGELFF,TGTGCCACCAGCAGAGTACTAGTCAACGGGGAGCTGTTTTTT
TRBJ1-1,TRBV12-3/TRBV12-4,few,TRBD1,CASSVRTGQNTEAFF,TGTGCCAGCAGTGTAAGGACAGGGCAGAACACTGAAGCTTTCTTT
TRBJ2-5,TRBV3-1,few,TRBD1,CASSQPGQLETQYF,TGTGCCAGCAGCCAACCGGGACAGTTGGAGACCCAGTACTTC
TRBJ2-5,TRBV20-1,few,NA,CSGGSLQETQYF,TGCAGTGGGGGGAGCCTCCAAGAGACCCAGTACTTC
TRBJ2-1,TRBV9,once,TRBD2,CASSVAVAGAGNEQFF,TGTGCCAGCAGCGTAGCCGTAGCGGGAGCTGGCAATGAGCAGTTCTTC
TRBJ2-3,TRBV10-3,NA,NA,CAISAEPADTQYF,TGTGCCATCAGTGCAGAGCCTGCAGATACGCAGTATTTT